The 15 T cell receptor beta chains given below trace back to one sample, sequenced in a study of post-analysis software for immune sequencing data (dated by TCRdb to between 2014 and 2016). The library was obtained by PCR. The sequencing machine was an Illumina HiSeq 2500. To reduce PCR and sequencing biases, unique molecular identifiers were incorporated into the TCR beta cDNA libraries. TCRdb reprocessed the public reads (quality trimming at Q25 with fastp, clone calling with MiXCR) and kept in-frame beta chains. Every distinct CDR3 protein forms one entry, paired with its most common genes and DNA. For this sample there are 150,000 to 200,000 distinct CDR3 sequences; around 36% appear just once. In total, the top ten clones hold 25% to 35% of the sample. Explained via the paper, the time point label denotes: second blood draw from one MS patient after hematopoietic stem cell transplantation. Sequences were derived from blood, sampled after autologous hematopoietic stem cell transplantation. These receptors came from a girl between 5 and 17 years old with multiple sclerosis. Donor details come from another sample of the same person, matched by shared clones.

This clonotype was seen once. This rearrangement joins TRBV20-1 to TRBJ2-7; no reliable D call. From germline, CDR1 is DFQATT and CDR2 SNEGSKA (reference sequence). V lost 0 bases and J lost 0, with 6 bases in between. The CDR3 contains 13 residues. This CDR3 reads CSARDRISYEQYF. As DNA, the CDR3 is TGCAGTGCTAGAGACAGGATCTCCTACGAGCAGTACTTC.

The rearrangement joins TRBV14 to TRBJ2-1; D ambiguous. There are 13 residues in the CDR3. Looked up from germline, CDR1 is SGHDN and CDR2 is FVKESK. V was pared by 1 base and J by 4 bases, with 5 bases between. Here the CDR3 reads CASSQAIYNEQFF. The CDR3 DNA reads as TGTGCCAGCAGCCAAGCCATTTACAATGAGCAGTTCTTC.

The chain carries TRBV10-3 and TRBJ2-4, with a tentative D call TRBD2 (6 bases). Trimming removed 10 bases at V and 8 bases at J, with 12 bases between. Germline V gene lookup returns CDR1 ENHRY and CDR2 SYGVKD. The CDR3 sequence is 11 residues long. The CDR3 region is CASQGGDIQYF. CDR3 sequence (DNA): TGTGCCAGTCAGGGAGGCGACATTCAGTACTTC.

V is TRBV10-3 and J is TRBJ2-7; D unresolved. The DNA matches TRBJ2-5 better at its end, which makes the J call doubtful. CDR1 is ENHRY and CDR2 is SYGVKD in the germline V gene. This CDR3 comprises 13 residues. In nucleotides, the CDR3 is TGTGCCATCATACGTGAGGTTCGGGAGACCCAGTACTTC. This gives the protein CAIIREVRETQYF.

Written as DNA, the CDR3 is TGTGCCAGCACCTCCCTGGCGGAAATCGCAGATACGCAGTATTTT. Protein: CASTSLAEIADTQYF. V gene TRBV6-2 or TRBV6-3 combines with J gene TRBJ2-3; no reliable D call. V lost 7 bases to trimming and J lost 4 bases, with 18 bases between them. Germline loops: CDR1 MNHEY, CDR2 SVGEGT. The CDR3 totals 15 residues.

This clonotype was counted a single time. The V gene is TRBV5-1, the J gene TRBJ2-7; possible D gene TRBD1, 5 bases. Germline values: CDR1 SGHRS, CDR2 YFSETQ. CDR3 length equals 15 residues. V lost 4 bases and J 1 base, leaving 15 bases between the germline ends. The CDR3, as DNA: TGCGCCAGCAGCGTTAGCCCGACAGTATCCTACGAGCAGTACTTC. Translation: CASSVSPTVSYEQYF.

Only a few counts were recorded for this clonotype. The CDR3 nucleotides read TGTGCCAGCAGCCAAGTTACGGGAACCGTTGCCTACGAGCAGTACTTC. Encoded protein: CASSQVTGTVAYEQYF. The chain couples TRBV4-2 to TRBJ2-7; maybe TRBD2 (5 bases). CDR1 is LGHNA and CDR2 is YNFKEQ in the germline V gene. Trimming took off 1 base at V and 2 bases at J, with 15 bases between the two ends. The CDR3 runs 16 residues.

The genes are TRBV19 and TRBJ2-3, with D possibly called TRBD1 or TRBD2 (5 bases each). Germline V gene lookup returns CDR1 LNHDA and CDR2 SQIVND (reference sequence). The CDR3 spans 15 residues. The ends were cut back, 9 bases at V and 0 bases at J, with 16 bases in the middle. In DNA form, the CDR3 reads TGTGCCAGCACCCCGCACGAGGGGAGCACAGATACGCAGTATTTT. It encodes CASTPHEGSTDTQYF.

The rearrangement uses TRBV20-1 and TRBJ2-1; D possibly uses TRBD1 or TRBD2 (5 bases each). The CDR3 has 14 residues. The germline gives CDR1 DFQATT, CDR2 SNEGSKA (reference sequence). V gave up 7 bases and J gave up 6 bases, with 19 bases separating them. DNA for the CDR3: TGCAGTGGGGACCCCCAGGAAATAGTCAATGAGCAGTTCTTC. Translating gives CSGDPQEIVNEQFF.

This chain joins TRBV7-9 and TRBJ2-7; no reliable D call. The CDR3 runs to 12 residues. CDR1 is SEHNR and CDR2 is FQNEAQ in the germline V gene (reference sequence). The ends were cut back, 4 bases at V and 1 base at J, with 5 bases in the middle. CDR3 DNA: TGTGCCAGCAGCTGGATGTCCTACGAGCAGTACTTC. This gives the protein CASSWMSYEQYF. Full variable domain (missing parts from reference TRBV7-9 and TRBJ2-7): DTGVSQNPRHKITKRGQNVTFRCDPISEHNRLYWYRQTLGQGPEFLTYFQNEAQLEKSRLLSDRFSAERPKGSFSTLEIQRTEQGDSAMYLCASSWMSYEQYFGPGTRLTVT.

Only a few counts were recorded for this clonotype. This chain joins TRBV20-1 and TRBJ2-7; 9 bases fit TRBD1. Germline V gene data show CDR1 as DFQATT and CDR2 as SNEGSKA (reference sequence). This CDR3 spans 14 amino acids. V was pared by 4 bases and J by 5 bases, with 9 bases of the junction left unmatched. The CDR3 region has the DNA TGCAGTGCTACCCACCCGACAGGGGGGAACGAGCAGTACTTC. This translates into CSATHPTGGNEQYF.

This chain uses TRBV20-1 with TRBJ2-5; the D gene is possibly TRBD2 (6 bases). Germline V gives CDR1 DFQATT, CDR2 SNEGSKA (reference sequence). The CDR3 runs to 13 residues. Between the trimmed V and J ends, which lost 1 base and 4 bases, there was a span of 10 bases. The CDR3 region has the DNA TGCAGTGCTAGAGTCACAGCGGGAGAGACCCAGTACTTC. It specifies CSARVTAGETQYF.

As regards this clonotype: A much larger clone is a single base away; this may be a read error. The CDR3 DNA follows: TGCAGTGCTAGCACAGGACAGACCTACTATGGCAACACCTTC. This gives the protein CSASTGQTYYGNTF. V and J are TRBV20-1 and TRBJ1-2; D perhaps matches TRBD1 (6 bases). There are 14 residues in the CDR3. Germline assignment: CDR1 DFQATT and CDR2 SNEGSKA (reference sequence).

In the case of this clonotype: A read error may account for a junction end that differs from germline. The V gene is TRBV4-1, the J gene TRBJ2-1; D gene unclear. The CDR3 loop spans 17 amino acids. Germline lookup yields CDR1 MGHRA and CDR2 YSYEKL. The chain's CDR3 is CASGQDRGPPSYNEQFF. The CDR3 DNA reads TGCGCCAGCGGCCAAGATAGAGGACCCCCCTCCTACAATGAGCAGTTCTTC.

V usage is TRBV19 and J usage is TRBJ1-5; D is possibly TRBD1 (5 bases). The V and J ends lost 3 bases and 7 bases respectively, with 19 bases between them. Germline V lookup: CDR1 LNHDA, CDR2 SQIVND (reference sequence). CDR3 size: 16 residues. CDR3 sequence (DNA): TGTGCCAGTAGTATGGGAGGGACTTCGGGGCGACAGCCCCAGCATTTT. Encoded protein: CASSMGGTSGRQPQHF.